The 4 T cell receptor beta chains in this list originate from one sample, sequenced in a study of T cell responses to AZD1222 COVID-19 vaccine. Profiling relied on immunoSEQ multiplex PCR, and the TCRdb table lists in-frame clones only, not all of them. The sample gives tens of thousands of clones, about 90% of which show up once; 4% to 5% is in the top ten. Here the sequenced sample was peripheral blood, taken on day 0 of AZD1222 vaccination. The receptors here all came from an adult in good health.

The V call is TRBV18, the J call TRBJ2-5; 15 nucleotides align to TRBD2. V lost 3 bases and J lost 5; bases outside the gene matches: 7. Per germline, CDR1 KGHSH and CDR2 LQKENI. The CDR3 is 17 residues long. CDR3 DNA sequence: TGTGCCAGCTCACCCCGGACTAGCGGGGGGGCCGGGGAGACCCAGTACTTC. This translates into CASSPRTSGGAGETQYF.

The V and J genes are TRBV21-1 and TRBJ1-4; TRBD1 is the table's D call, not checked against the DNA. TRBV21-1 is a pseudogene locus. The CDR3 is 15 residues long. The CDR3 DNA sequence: TGTGCCAGCAGCACCCCGGACAGGGGTGCTGAAAAACTGTTTTTT. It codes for CASSTPDRGAEKLFF.

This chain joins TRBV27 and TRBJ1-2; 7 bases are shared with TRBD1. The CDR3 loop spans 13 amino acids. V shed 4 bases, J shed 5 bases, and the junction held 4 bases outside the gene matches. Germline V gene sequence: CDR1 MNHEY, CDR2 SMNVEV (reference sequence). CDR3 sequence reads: CASSYDRVYGYTF. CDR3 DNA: TGTGCCAGCAGTTACGACAGGGTATATGGCTACACCTTC.

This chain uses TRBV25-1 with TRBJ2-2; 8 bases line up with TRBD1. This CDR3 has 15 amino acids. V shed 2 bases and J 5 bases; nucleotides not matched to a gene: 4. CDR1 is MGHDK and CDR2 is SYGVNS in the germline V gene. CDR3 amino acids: CASSEQGASTGELFF. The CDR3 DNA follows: TGTGCCAGCAGTGAACAGGGGGCGTCTACCGGGGAGCTGTTTTTT.